This T cell receptor (beta chain) was recovered during a study of PD-L1 blockade in urothelial cancer. Background on the study: Bladder-origin urothelial cancer in males covered twenty-five of 29 patients. Study-level findings and limits: Pretreatment TCR clonality in blood, when below the median, was predictive of better survival.

The CDR3 has 12 residues. Trimming shortened V by 8 bases and J by 3 bases, and 10 bases separated the two germline ends. Germline V gene data show CDR1 as MNHNS and CDR2 as SASEGT. A word on this clone: Its specificity is not known.

Each patient supplied 1 to 8 pretreatment and on-treatment samples. The method was immunoSEQ multiplex PCR; TCRdb's version includes in-frame clones alone and lacks a portion of them. Of about 38,000 clones in the sample, 75% to 95% were seen once. The chain combines TRBV6-1 with TRBJ2-5; no clear D. The sequencing used PBMCs, collected around atezolizumab (anti-PD-L1) treatment. The receptor was isolated from a man between 65 and 85 years old with urothelial cancer. DNA of the CDR3: TGTGCCAGCCAACGGGTAGAAGAGACCCAGTACTTC. It translates to CASQRVEETQYF.